The 21 T cell receptor beta chains below come from one sample, sequenced in a study of identical twins. One entry per CDR3 protein, called by TCRdb with MiXCR from the 5' RACE reads. This sample has over 250,000 distinct CDR3 sequences, with 8% to 9.5% found just once. This sample also appeared in a second study, on yellow fever vaccine responses in identical twins.

Specimen: CD8+ T cells sorted from blood. Receptor source: a woman between 18 and 30 years old in good health.

In this sample, this clonotype turned up many times. The rearrangement uses TRBV20-1 and TRBJ2-1, with D possibly being TRBD1 (6 bases). CDR1 is DFQATT, CDR2 SNEGSKA, per germline (reference sequence). V lost 3 bases and J lost 6, with 9 bases in between. There are 12 residues in the CDR3. For the CDR3, the DNA is TGCAGTGCTAGCCAAGGGGGCAATGAGCAGTTCTTC. It translates to CSASQGGNEQFF.

In its sample, this clonotype was seen a few times. The J gene is TRBJ1-4, the V gene TRBV30; 9 bases are a match to TRBD1. This CDR3 contains 13 residues. Germline CDR1 is GTSNPN and CDR2 is SVGIG (reference sequence). V dropped 6 bases and J dropped 7; count of bases not matched to a gene: 6. CDR3 residues: CACLQGASEKLFF. The CDR3 DNA sequence: TGTGCCTGCCTACAGGGGGCTTCTGAAAAACTGTTTTTT. The full variable domain, its missing parts supplied by reference TRBV30 and TRBJ1-4, is SQTIHQWPATLVQPVGSPLSLECTVEGTSNPNLYWYRQAAGRGLQLLFYSVGIGQISSEVPQNLSASRPQDRQFILSSKKLLLSDSGFYLCACLQGASEKLFFGSGTQLSVL.

About this clonotype itself: The junction and the germline gene differ at one end; a read error may be behind it. J is TRBJ2-5 and V is TRBV7-7; weak D call: TRBD1 (6 bases). CDR3 size: 13 residues. From germline, CDR1 is SSHAT and CDR2 FNYEAQ (reference sequence). CDR3 in DNA: TGTGCTAGCAGCTTAAGCGGACAGCTCACCCAGTACTTC. As protein: CASSLSGQLTQYF.

As regards this clonotype: This could be a read error, since a much larger clone is one nucleotide away. The chain employs TRBV9 and TRBJ1-1; D gene unclear. This CDR3 spans 13 amino acids. Germline-derived CDR1 and CDR2 are SGDLS and YYNGEE. Trimming took 1 base from V and 4 from J, leaving 8 bases between them. The CDR3 loop reads CASSVFVGTEAFF. The CDR3 DNA follows: TGTGCCAGCAGCGTATTTGTTGGCACTGAAGCTTTCTTT.

This clonotype appeared many times. J is TRBJ2-3 and V is TRBV7-2, with unresolved D. Germline CDR1 and CDR2: SGHTA and FQGNSA. CDR3 size: 15 residues. Trimming shortened V by 1 base and J by 2 bases, and 10 bases separated the two germline ends. The CDR3 nucleotides are TGTGCCAGCAGCTTAGGTGTGGGTAACACAGATACGCAGTATTTT. Its protein product is CASSLGVGNTDTQYF.

This clonotype has a handful of counts. The chain has TRBV21-1 and TRBJ2-7; no check of the table's D call, TRBD1, against the DNA was made. TRBV21-1 corresponds to a pseudogene. This CDR3 spans 14 amino acids. The CDR3 DNA follows: TGTGCCAGCAGGCCGTTACAGGGGGCCTACGAGCAGTACTTC. It codes for CASRPLQGAYEQYF.

This clonotype was counted many times. This rearrangement joins TRBV3-1 to TRBJ2-5, with TRBD2 identical over 8 bases. CDR1 LGHDT and CDR2 YNNKEL come from the germline V gene (reference sequence). This CDR3 has 16 amino acids. The junction had 14 bases not matched to a gene; V was cut back by 6 bases and J by 5 bases. The CDR3 nucleotides read TGTGCCAGCAGAGGGATTAGCGGGGCTTATGATGAGACCCAGTACTTC. It encodes CASRGISGAYDETQYF.

The chain employs TRBV11-3 and TRBJ2-1, with 9 bases that match TRBD1. The V segment lost 4 bases and the J segment 6 bases; nucleotides outside the gene matches: 10. Per the germline V gene, CDR1 is SGHNT and CDR2 is YENEEA. The CDR3 is 16 residues long. DNA for the CDR3: TGTGCCAGCAGCTCAATACCGGGACAGGGAGGCAATGAGCAGTTCTTC. Translating gives CASSSIPGQGGNEQFF.

This clonotype was counted at least ten times. V gene TRBV9 combines with J gene TRBJ2-2, with D maybe TRBD2 (5 bases). CDR3 size: 13 residues. Germline V CDR1 and CDR2: SGDLS, YYNGEE. V shed 2 bases and J shed 6 bases, with 8 bases lying between them. The CDR3 nucleotides are TGTGCCAGCAGCGTCGGGGTCGCCGGGGAGCTGTTTTTT. Translation gives CASSVGVAGELFF.

The CDR3 coding sequence is TGTGCCTGGAGAGGGGGTAGCACAGATACGCAGTATTTT. This encodes CAWRGGSTDTQYF. The chain links TRBV30 to TRBJ2-3; TRBD1 might be the D (6 bases). Between the trimmed V and J ends, which lost 3 bases and 0 bases, there was a span of 7 bases. Germline values: CDR1 GTSNPN, CDR2 SVGIG (reference sequence). This CDR3 comprises 13 residues.

This clonotype showed up many times. This chain links TRBV2 with TRBJ1-2; TRBD1 matches 7 bases. In germline, CDR1 is SNHLY, CDR2 FYNNEI. With V trimmed by 6 bases and J by 4 bases, 2 bases remained unmatched. There are 12 residues in the CDR3. The CDR3 DNA follows: TGTGCCAGCAGAGGGACAGCCTATGGCTACACCTTC. Translating gives CASRGTAYGYTF.

A few counts support this clonotype. The rearrangement uses TRBV6-4 and TRBJ2-6; D might be TRBD1 (5 bases). Germline-derived CDR1 and CDR2 are MRHNA and SNTAGT. V lost 2 bases to trimming and J lost 0 bases, with 8 bases between them. There are 16 residues in the CDR3. In DNA form, the CDR3 reads TGTGCCAGCAGTGACAAGACAGACTCTGGGGCCAACGTCCTGACTTTC. This encodes CASSDKTDSGANVLTF.

This clonotype showed up many times. The chain has TRBV6-2 or TRBV6-3 and TRBJ2-7, with D perhaps being TRBD1 or TRBD2 (5 bases each). Trimming took off 5 bases at V and 0 bases at J, with 17 bases between the two ends. The germline gives CDR1 MNHEY, CDR2 SVGEGT. This CDR3 has 16 residues. The CDR3 bases are TGTGCCAGCAGTCAACTACCCGGGACCGACTCCTACGAGCAGTACTTC. Protein sequence: CASSQLPGTDSYEQYF.

The rearrangement joins TRBV2 to TRBJ2-1, with 11 bases fitting TRBD2. The CDR3 covers 14 residues. Trimming took 8 bases from V and 5 from J; bases not matched to a gene: 5. The V gene's germline CDR1 is SNHLY and CDR2 FYNNEI. The CDR3 is CASWTSGPHNEQFF. CDR3 coding DNA: TGTGCCAGCTGGACTAGCGGGCCTCACAATGAGCAGTTCTTC.

This clonotype was recorded at least ten times. This chain connects TRBV27 to TRBJ2-3; the D is unclear. Per the germline V gene, CDR1 is MNHEY and CDR2 is SMNVEV (reference sequence). The CDR3 consists of 15 residues. With 5 bases removed from V and 1 base from J, the gap between germline ends came to 13 bases. The CDR3 loop is CASSPRLPRTDTQYF. CDR3 DNA: TGTGCCAGCAGTCCCCGACTGCCACGCACAGATACGCAGTATTTT.

This clonotype has a handful of counts. The rearrangement uses TRBV14 and TRBJ1-4; the match to TRBD1 covers 9 bases. The germline V gene has CDR1 SGHDN and CDR2 FVKESK. After removal of 0 bases from V and 6 bases from J, the junction contained 8 bases not matched to a gene. The length of the CDR3 is 17 residues. The CDR3 loop is CASSQEWTGDSYEKLFF. The CDR3 DNA reads as TGTGCCAGCAGCCAAGAGTGGACAGGGGACAGCTATGAAAAACTGTTTTTT. Full variable domain (remainder filled in from reference TRBV14 and TRBJ1-4): EAGVTQFPSHSVIEKGQTVTLRCDPISGHDNLYWYRRVMGKEIKFLLHFVKESKQDESGMPNNRFLAERTGGTYSTLKVQPAELEDSGVYFCASSQEWTGDSYEKLFFGSGTQLSVL.

This clonotype was found many times. CDR3 region: CASSLELGRLESSYNEQFF. Written as DNA, the CDR3 is TGCGCCAGCAGCTTGGAGTTAGGGCGTTTGGAGAGCTCCTACAATGAGCAGTTCTTC. This sequence joins TRBV5-1 and TRBJ2-1; no definite D call. CDR3 size: 19 residues. Trimming left V 0 bases short and J 0 bases short, with 19 bases between. In germline, CDR1 is SGHRS, CDR2 YFSETQ.

The sample holds many counts of this clonotype. CDR3 sequence: CASSRDYSYEQYF. The CDR3 DNA reads TGTGCCAGCAGTCGGGACTACTCCTACGAGCAGTACTTC. This chain uses TRBV12-3 or TRBV12-4 with TRBJ2-7; 7 nucleotides align to TRBD2. The CDR3 consists of 13 residues. V shed 5 bases and J 0 bases; nucleotides not matched to a gene: 1.

The sample holds a few counts of this clonotype. The genes are TRBV29-1 and TRBJ1-3; no clear D. With 5 bases removed from V and 0 bases from J, the gap between germline ends came to 11 bases. Germline V gene data show CDR1 as SQVTM and CDR2 as ANQGSEA. The CDR3 covers 14 residues. The CDR3, as DNA: TGCAGCGTTCTCGTCGACGGCTCTGGAAACACCATATATTTT. Its translation: CSVLVDGSGNTIYF.

The table lists this clonotype with many counts. This sequence joins TRBV20-1 and TRBJ1-6, with D tentatively TRBD1 (5 bases). From germline, CDR1 is DFQATT and CDR2 SNEGSKA (reference sequence). The CDR3 is 14 amino acids. Trimming cost V 0 bases and J 12 bases, with 15 bases left between them. CDR3 in amino acids: CSARELRGFGPLHF. The CDR3 region has the DNA TGCAGTGCTAGAGAATTGAGGGGCTTTGGACCCCTCCACTTT.

The sample holds many counts of this clonotype. The chain has TRBV4-3 and TRBJ2-1; D may be TRBD2 (5 bases). Germline V gene lookup returns CDR1 LGHNA and CDR2 YSLEER. Deletions cut 0 bases from V and 2 bases from J, with 11 bases between. The length of the CDR3 is 16 residues. CDR3 residues: CASSQEPTGTYNEQFF. Written as DNA, the CDR3 is TGCGCCAGCAGCCAAGAGCCAACCGGGACCTACAATGAGCAGTTCTTC.